This TCR beta chain is from a study of T cells after yellow fever vaccination (dated by TCRdb to between 2018 and 2021). Notes on the research overall: The SMART-Seq v4 Ultra Low Input RNA kit was used to prepare libraries from fractions with low cell numbers. Bulk TCR alpha and beta repertoires were sequenced longitudinally to track T-cell clones before and after primary and booster YFV17D yellow fever vaccination. Two healthy male donors made up the cohort, one aged 18 to 30 years and the other aged 30 to 40 years. Bulk PBMC replicates and cell subsets were isolated from blood drawn at multiple timepoints before and after both primary and secondary immunization.

The label giving this sample's treatment or condition can be read as: live attenuated yellow fever vaccine strain. At each blood-draw timepoint, two biological replicates of bulk PBMCs were obtained. A standard Ficoll-Paque protocol was used to isolate PBMCs from peripheral blood. TriZol was used to extract RNA from bulk PBMCs, CD4 and CD8 fractions, and dextramer-positive and dextramer-negative fractions. TCR cDNA was made using 5'RACE template switching, a step that added a universal primer site and unique molecular identifiers. Priming for cDNA synthesis came from both the TCR alpha and TCR beta constant segments. Two PCR steps were used to amplify libraries, with sample barcodes and sequencing adapters being added in the second step. Sequencing of libraries was performed on Illumina HiSeq 2500 (2x100 bp) or NovaSeq (2x150 bp). The authors' analysis ran thus. MIGEC handled demultiplexing of reads and collapsing into UMI consensus sequences, while MiXCR performed V(D)J alignment. Clonotypes responding to the vaccine were identified with edgeR on replicate PBMC samples, with the criteria of FDR below 0.01 and a log2 fold change above 5 up to day 15. Bulk clonotypes were assigned CD4 or CD8 identity according to which sequenced CD4 or CD8 repertoire held them at higher abundance. TCRdb applied fastp at Q25 and MiXCR to the public reads, then kept only in-frame beta chains. Rows with a matching CDR3 protein are joined into one entry that keeps the most common DNA and genes. The V and J calls were determined by TCRdb, not by the authors. Recorded for this sample are about 630,000 distinct CDR3 sequences; 9% to 15% of them occurred a single time. 15% of the sample is taken by the ten largest.

Unmatched junction bases come to 11, with V trimmed by 3 bases and J by 6 bases. The CDR3 covers 17 residues, taking in both the cysteine and the phenylalanine. Solely the CDR3 DNA is kept, with 51 bases framed from the first base. This clonotype was recorded a few times. What antigen it recognizes has not been identified. No base quality values were provided; no much bigger clone lies one nucleotide off. Study-level results and caveats: Because only two donors were included in the study, the extent to which the findings can be generalized is limited. Most clones expanded after primary vaccination were re-detected after the booster (approximately 95% of CD4 and around 88% of CD8), suggesting broad memory maintenance. Compared with the primary T-cell response, the secondary T-cell response was weaker but faster, peaking on day 5 rather than day 15. A small share of clonotypes occurred in both CD4 and CD8 compartments, likely arising from convergent recombination. Because abundant contaminating clonotypes from the bulk population could be contained in FACS-sorted repertoires, computational filtering was required.

The TCR originated in a man aged 25 to 40 who received the YFV17D yellow fever vaccine. Sample: PBMCs, taken on the day of the yellow fever booster vaccination. Recombination linked TRBV12-3 or TRBV12-4 to TRBJ2-1; 10 central bases correspond to TRBD2. CDR3 reads: CASSLGERASGGNEQFF. The nucleotide sequence is TGTGCCAGCAGTTTGGGCGAAAGGGCTAGCGGGGGCAATGAGCAGTTCTTC.